The rows below give T cell receptor beta chains drawn from one sample of a study of persistence of HIV-infected CD4 T cells. The antigens these receptors bind are not known. TCRdb's copy holds only in-frame clones and misses some; the assay was immunoSEQ multiplex PCR. The sample has fewer than 40,000 clones, 82% seen once; the top ten hold roughly 6.5%. The material was CD4+ T cells sorted from PBMCs after roughly 18-hour stimulation, obtained from a patient who received antiretroviral therapy. These TCRs come from an adult woman with HIV who was CMV-seropositive. Both conserved end residues are part of each CDR3. A D gene is named only where the DNA matches it firmly. Only part of the rows carry a size: once, few, many, or a class if the clone is expanded.

j_call | v_call | d_call | clone_size | cdr3_aa | cdr3_nt
TRBJ1-5 | TRBV5-1 | . | . | CASSLGEGRSQPQHF | TGCGCCAGCAGCTTGGGAGAGGGCAGGAGCCAGCCCCAGCATTTT
TRBJ1-6 | TRBV15 | TRBD1 | . | CATSRDRGNSPLHF | TGTGCCACCAGCAGGGACAGGGGAAATTCACCCCTCCACTTT
TRBJ1-5 | TRBV7-2 | . | . | CASSLGGEAGQPQHF | TGTGCCAGCAGCTTAGGAGGGGAGGCTGGTCAGCCCCAGCATTTT
TRBJ2-2 | TRBV5-1 | . | once | CASSVAGVNSGELFF | TGCGCCAGCAGCGTCGCCGGGGTGAATTCCGGGGAGCTGTTTTTT
TRBJ1-1 | TRBV19 | . | once | CASSPGTPNTEAFF | TGTGCCAGTAGTCCAGGGACTCCGAACACTGAAGCTTTCTTT
TRBJ1-1 | TRBV7-2 | . | . | CASSSPWRGRAFF | TGTGCCAGCAGCTCCCCGTGGAGGGGGAGAGCTTTCTTT
TRBJ1-1 | TRBV7-8 | . | . | CASSLGRNTEAFF | TGTGCCAGCAGCTTAGGAAGGAACACTGAAGCTTTCTTT
TRBJ1-6 | TRBV4-3 | . | . | CASSPHRSSYNSPLHF | TGCGCCAGCAGCCCGCACCGTAGCTCCTATAATTCACCCCTCCACTTT
TRBJ1-3 | TRBV5-1 | . | . | CASSLGGTENTIYF | TGCGCCAGCAGCTTGGGGGGGACGGAAAACACCATATATTTT
TRBJ2-1 | TRBV6-6 | TRBD2 | few | CASRRQRLAGGKDEQFF | TGTGCCAGCAGGCGACAAAGACTAGCGGGAGGTAAAGATGAGCAGTTCTTC
TRBJ1-2 | TRBV2 | TRBD1 | . | CASSINRGDGYTF | TGTGCCAGCAGTATCAACAGGGGGGATGGCTACACCTTC
TRBJ2-3 | TRBV5-1 | . | . | CASSSGGGRADTQYF | TGCGCCAGCAGCTCAGGGGGGGGGCGGGCAGATACGCAGTATTTT
TRBJ1-2 | TRBV2 | . | few | CASSPGGGNGLGYTF | TGTGCCAGCAGCCCGGGGGGCGGGAACGGGCTCGGCTACACCTTC
TRBJ2-1 | TRBV9 | . | . | CASSQLGRSSYNEQFF | TGTGCCAGCAGCCAGCTCGGAAGGAGCTCCTACAATGAGCAGTTCTTC
TRBJ2-7 | TRBV6-5 | TRBD1 | . | CASSYLGTGVYEQYF | TGTGCCAGCAGTTACCTTGGGACAGGGGTCTACGAGCAGTACTTC
TRBJ2-2 | TRBV29-1 | . | . | CSVEQPNTGELFF | TGCAGCGTTGAACAGCCAAACACCGGGGAGCTGTTTTTT
TRBJ2-6 | TRBV7-2 | . | . | CASSFTPRANVLTF | TGTGCCAGCAGCTTTACCCCCCGGGCCAACGTCCTGACTTTC
TRBJ1-1 | TRBV7-8 | . | . | CASSLARQLNTEAFF | TGTGCCAGCAGCTTAGCTAGGCAACTGAACACTGAAGCTTTCTTT
TRBJ2-5 | TRBV4-3 | TRBD2 | . | CASSSSGGAVHETQYF | TGCGCCAGCAGCTCCAGCGGGGGGGCCGTCCATGAGACCCAGTACTTC
TRBJ1-2 | TRBV6-4 | TRBD1 | . | CASSAGGVYGYTF | TGTGCCAGCAGTGCAGGGGGCGTCTATGGCTACACCTTC
TRBJ1-2 | TRBV13 | TRBD1 | . | CASSLGTGQGKHGYTF | TGTGCCAGCAGCTTAGGCACGGGACAGGGGAAACATGGCTACACCTTC
TRBJ1-1 | TRBV6-2/TRBV6-3 | . | . | CASSYRTNTEAFF | TGTGCCAGCAGTTACCGCACGAACACTGAAGCTTTCTTT
TRBJ1-1 | TRBV5-1 | . | few | CASSLSAWGEGGTEAFF | TGCGCCAGCAGCTTGAGTGCCTGGGGGGAGGGGGGCACTGAAGCTTTCTTT
TRBJ2-3 | TRBV20-1 | TRBD2 | . | CSASGGLAGGLADTQYF | TGCAGTGCTAGTGGCGGACTAGCGGGGGGGCTGGCAGATACGCAGTATTTT
TRBJ1-1 | TRBV7-9 | TRBD1 | . | CASSFYGQGAPEAFF | TGTGCCAGCAGCTTTTACGGACAGGGGGCCCCTGAAGCTTTCTTT
TRBJ1-1 | TRBV7-2 | . | . | CASSSLPEGTEAFF | TGTGCCAGCAGCTCTCTTCCCGAGGGGACTGAAGCTTTCTTT
TRBJ1-2 | TRBV19 | . | . | CASSIDRRTTYGYTF | TGTGCCAGTAGTATAGATAGGAGGACAACTTATGGCTACACCTTC
TRBJ1-2 | TRBV6-1 | . | . | CASSEGPDVKGYTF | TGTGCCAGCAGTGAAGGTCCGGACGTGAAAGGCTACACCTTC
TRBJ2-7 | TRBV6-2/TRBV6-3 | . | . | CASSYLGSEQYF | TGTGCCAGCAGTTACCTAGGTTCCGAGCAGTACTTC
TRBJ1-6 | TRBV7-2 | TRBD1 | . | CASSTQGGNSPLHF | TGTGCCAGCAGCACCCAGGGGGGAAATTCACCCCTCCACTTT
TRBJ2-3 | TRBV9 | . | . | CASRPGVLADTQYF | TGTGCCAGTCGACCCGGGGTGTTGGCAGATACGCAGTATTTT
TRBJ1-4 | TRBV19 | . | once | CASSPQEAGNEKLFF | TGTGCCAGTAGCCCACAAGAAGCGGGTAATGAAAAACTGTTTTTT
TRBJ1-4 | TRBV6-5 | . | . | CASSSGLGEKLFF | TGTGCCAGCAGCTCGGGACTTGGCGAAAAACTGTTTTTT
TRBJ2-5 | TRBV5-6 | TRBD2 | . | CASSLTSGGTQETQYF | TGTGCCAGCAGCTTGACTAGCGGGGGGACCCAAGAGACCCAGTACTTC
TRBJ2-1 | TRBV19 | . | . | CASRPLSRSSYNEQFF | TGTGCCAGCAGACCCCTTAGCAGAAGCTCCTACAATGAGCAGTTCTTC
TRBJ1-4 | TRBV15 | . | . | CATSRDLREKLFF | TGTGCCACCAGCAGAGATTTACGCGAGAAACTGTTTTTT
TRBJ2-2 | TRBV2 | TRBD2 | . | CASSELAAGELFF | TGTGCCAGCAGTGAACTAGCGGCCGGGGAGCTGTTTTTT
TRBJ2-7 | TRBV5-5 | . | . | CASSVQGYEQYF | TGTGCCAGCAGCGTACAGGGATACGAGCAGTACTTC
TRBJ1-2 | TRBV10-1 | . | . | CASSDEYYGYTF | TGCGCCAGCAGTGATGAGTACTATGGCTACACCTTC
TRBJ2-3 | TRBV7-2 | TRBD1 | . | CASSLRQGTDTQYF | TGTGCCAGCAGTTTAAGACAGGGGACAGATACGCAGTATTTT
TRBJ1-6 | TRBV15 | . | . | CATSRALPSPNSPLHF | TGTGCCACCAGCAGAGCGCTGCCTTCTCCTAATTCACCCCTCCACTTT